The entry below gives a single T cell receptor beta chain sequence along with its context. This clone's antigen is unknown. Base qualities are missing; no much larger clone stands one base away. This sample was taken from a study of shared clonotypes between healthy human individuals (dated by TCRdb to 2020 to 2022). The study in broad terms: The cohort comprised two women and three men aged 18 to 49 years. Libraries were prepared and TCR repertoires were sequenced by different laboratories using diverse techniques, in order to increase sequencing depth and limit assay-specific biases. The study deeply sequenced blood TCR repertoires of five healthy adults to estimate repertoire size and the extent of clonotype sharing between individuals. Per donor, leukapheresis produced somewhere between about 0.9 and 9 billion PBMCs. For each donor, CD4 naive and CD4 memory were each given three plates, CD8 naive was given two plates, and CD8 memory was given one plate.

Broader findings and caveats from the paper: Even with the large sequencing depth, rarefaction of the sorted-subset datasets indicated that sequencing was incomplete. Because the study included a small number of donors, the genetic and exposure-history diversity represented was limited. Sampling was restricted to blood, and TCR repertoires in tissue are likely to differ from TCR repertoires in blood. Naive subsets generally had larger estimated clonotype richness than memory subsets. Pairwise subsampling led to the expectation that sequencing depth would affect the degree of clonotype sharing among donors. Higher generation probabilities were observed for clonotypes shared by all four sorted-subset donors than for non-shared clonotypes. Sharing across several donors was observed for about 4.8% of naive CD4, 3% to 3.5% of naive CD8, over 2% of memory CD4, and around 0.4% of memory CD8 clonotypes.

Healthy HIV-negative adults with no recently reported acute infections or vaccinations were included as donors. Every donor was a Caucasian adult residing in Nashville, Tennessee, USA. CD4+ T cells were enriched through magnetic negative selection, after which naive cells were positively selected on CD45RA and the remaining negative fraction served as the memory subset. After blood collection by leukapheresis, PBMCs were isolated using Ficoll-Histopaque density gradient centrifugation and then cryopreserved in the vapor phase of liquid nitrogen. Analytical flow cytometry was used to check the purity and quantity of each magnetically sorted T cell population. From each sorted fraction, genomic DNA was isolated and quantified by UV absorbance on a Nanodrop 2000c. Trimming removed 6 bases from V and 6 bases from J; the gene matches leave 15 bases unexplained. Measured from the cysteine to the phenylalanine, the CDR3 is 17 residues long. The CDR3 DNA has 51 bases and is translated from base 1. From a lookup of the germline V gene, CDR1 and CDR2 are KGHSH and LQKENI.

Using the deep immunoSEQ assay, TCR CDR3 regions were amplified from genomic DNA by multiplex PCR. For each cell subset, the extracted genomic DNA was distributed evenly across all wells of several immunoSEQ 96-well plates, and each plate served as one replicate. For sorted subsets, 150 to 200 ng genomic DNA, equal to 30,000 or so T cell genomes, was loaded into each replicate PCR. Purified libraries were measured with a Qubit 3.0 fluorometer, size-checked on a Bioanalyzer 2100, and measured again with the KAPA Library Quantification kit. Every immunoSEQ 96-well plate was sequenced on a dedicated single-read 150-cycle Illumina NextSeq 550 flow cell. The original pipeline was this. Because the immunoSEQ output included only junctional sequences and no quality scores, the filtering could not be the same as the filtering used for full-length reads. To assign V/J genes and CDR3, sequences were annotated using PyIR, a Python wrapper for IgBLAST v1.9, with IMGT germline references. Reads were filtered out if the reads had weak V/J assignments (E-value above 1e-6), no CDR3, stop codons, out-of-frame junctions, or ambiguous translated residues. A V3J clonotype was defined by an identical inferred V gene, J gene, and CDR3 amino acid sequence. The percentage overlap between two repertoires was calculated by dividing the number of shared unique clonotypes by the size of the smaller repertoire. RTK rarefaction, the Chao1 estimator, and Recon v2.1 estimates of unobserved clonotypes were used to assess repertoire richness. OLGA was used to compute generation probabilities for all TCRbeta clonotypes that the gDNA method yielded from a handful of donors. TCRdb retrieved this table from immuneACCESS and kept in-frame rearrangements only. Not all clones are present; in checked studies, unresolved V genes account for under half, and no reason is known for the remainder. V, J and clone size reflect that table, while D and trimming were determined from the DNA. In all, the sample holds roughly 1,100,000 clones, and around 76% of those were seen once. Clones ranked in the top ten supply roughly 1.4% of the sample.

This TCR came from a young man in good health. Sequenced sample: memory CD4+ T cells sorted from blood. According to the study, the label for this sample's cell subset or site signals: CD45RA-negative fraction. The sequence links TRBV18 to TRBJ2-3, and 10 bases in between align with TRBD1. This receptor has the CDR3 CASSPGLPGTGADTQYF. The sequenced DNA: TGTGCCAGCTCCCCGGGACTTCCCGGGACAGGGGCTGATACGCAGTATTTT.